This T cell receptor beta chain was sequenced for a study of OX40 agonist ivuxolimab in advanced cancers. Overall study context: Dose-escalation subjects each had hepatocellular carcinoma, melanoma, renal cell or head and neck cancer.

Findings and caveats of the study: At 0.1 to 3.0 mg/kg and by week 6, clonal expansion occurred in CD4+ and CD8+ blood T cells.

CDR1 is GTSNPN and CDR2 is SVGIG in the germline V gene (reference sequence). After removal of 4 bases from V and 2 bases from J, the junction contained 3 bases not matched to a gene. CDR3 size: 13 residues. TCRdb's copy holds only in-frame clones and misses some; the assay was immunoSEQ multiplex PCR. The sample yields 10,000 to 15,000 clones, approximately 72% seen once. Concerning this clone itself: Its target is not known.

Sequencing used CD4+ or CD8+ T cells sorted from blood, obtained in a trial of the OX40 agonist ivuxolimab. The receptor comes from an adult with an advanced solid tumor such as melanoma, head and neck, liver or kidney cancer. The rearrangement links TRBV30 to TRBJ1-1; TRBD1 agrees at 8 bases. The CDR3 bases are TGTGCCTGGAACGGACAGGGTAACACTGAAGCTTTCTTT. It translates to CAWNGQGNTEAFF.